There are a few counts of the clone carrying this T cell receptor (beta chain). Its specificity is unknown. This specimen comes from a study of T cell repertoires in cytomegalovirus infection. Study at large: HLA-B-restricted CMV epitopes that are well studied, plus recently identified HLA-C-restricted ones, were used by the study.

Points from the study as a whole: Dominant in the ex vivo response were TCR beta clonotypes restricted by HLA-C and specific for CMV. The study identified carriers of CMV plus the relevant HLA from cumulative public TCR beta family frequency.

The CDR3 is made up of 11 amino acids. V lost 3 bases, J lost 7 bases, and 9 bases lay in between. Germline V CDR1 and CDR2: DFQATT, SNEGSKA (reference sequence). TCRdb redid the calling of the reads with MiXCR, one entry per CDR3 protein. The table shows about 480,000 distinct CDR3 sequences, with more than 30% occurring only once. The sample in question was cultured PBMCs, obtained from culture after CMV antigen stimulation. The chain employs TRBV20-1 and TRBJ1-1; D is unclear. This TCR was sampled from a human donor in good health (CMV status not recorded). Some clones in this sample may be carry-over from other donors' samples. The CDR3 coding sequence is TGCAGTGCTAGCCCATACGGTGAAGCTTTCTTT. This codes for CSASPYGEAFF.